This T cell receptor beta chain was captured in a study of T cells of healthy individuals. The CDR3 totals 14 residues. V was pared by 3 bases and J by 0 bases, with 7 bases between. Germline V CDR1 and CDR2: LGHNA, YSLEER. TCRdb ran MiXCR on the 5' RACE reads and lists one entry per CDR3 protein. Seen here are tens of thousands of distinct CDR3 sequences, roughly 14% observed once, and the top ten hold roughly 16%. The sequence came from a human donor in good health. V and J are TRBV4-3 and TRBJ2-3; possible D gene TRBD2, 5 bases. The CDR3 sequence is CASSQGSSTDTQYF. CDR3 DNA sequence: TGCGCCAGCAGCCAGGGGAGTAGCACAGATACGCAGTATTTT.